This entry is about one T cell receptor (beta chain). CDR3 length equals 15 residues. V lost 8 bases to trimming and J lost 1 base; unmatched junction nucleotides: 10. CDR1 is MDHEN, CDR2 SYDVKM, per germline. Under the authors' procedure: Reference gene primer amplification gave estimated nucleated cell counts. Profiling relied on immunoSEQ multiplex PCR, and the TCRdb table lists in-frame clones only, not all of them. V, J and clone size were drawn from that table, and D and trimming were deduced from the DNA. The sample shows 150,000 to 200,000 clones, 83% of them seen only once. The record originates from a study of blood T cell repertoires in COVID-19. Across the study: The samples span acute and convalescent COVID-19 from the United States, Italy and Spain. T cells, B-cell-depleted T cells, or PBMCs provided the cDNA or gDNA that served as material.

Enrollment of patients from Seattle took place during active infection, with longitudinal follow-up. This receptor was identified in a woman between 65 and 79 years old with COVID-19, enrolled during active disease. V usage is TRBV28 and J usage is TRBJ1-1; 7 bases are a match to TRBD1. The material sequenced was peripheral blood. The CDR3 DNA follows: TGTGCCAGCTTAGCCGGGACAGTTAAGAACACTGAAGCTTTCTTT. Protein product: CASLAGTVKNTEAFF.